This T cell receptor beta chain was identified during a study of T cell responses to AZD1222 COVID-19 vaccine. About the research overall: Timing groups of about 4 and about 12 weeks for second doses were pooled.

This CDR3 comprises 14 residues. Looked up from germline, CDR1 is MGHRA and CDR2 is YSYEKL. V was shortened by 1 base and J by 4 bases, with 5 bases between the two germline ends. As regards this clone: Its antigen is as yet unknown.

Measured with immunoSEQ multiplex PCR; TCRdb has only the in-frame clones, and not every one. The sample carries some 100,000 clones, approximately 91% recorded once. The study's findings and limits: The study reported that nearly half of spike-specific TCRs target unmutated variant regions.

V is TRBV4-1 and J is TRBJ1-6; no clear D gene. This clonotype was sampled from an adult in good health. The sequences come from peripheral blood, collected on day 0 of AZD1222 vaccination. CDR3 sequence (DNA): TGCGCCAGCAGCCAAGTCTCGTATAATTCACCCCTCCACTTT. It is translated as CASSQVSYNSPLHF.